This record covers a single T cell receptor beta chain. Its antigen remains unidentified. Library preparation employed the immunoSEQ multiplex PCR assay. For the multiplex PCR, a mixture combining 60 forward primers for TCR Vbeta segments and 13 reverse primers for TCR Jbeta segments was used. A multiplex PCR assay on genomic DNA amplified the CDR3 region of rearranged TCR beta genes. On the Illumina HiSeq System, the amplified TCR beta libraries were sequenced as 87-base-pair reads. The source study handled its data this way. A later analysis tallied 70 million to 100 million unique TCR beta chains across the 610 or so repertoires, and approximately 12 million of those chains were shared by two or more donors. Raw reads were error-corrected and collapsed into unique sequences with a nearest-neighbor algorithm that merged closely related sequences to remove PCR and sequencing errors. CDR3 sequences were aligned to IMGT reference sequences to assign V, D and J gene segments. Each retained sequence needed at least a six-nucleotide match to both a V gene segment and a J gene segment. A rearrangement was called productive if the CDR3 had no stop codons and remained in frame with V and J, and every other rearrangement was called non-productive. Following IMGT convention, CDR3 was defined as the stretch from the second conserved V-encoded cysteine to the conserved J-encoded phenylalanine. In an earlier analysis of 550 to 650 of the donors, sequences lacking an unambiguous match to a single V gene segment were excluded. An earlier analysis of 500 to 600 of the donors classified V segments as functional when productive rearrangements were above 56.7% and as segregating when the standard deviation between donors was above 5%. A statistical classification framework was built to diagnose cytomegalovirus status from the catalog of TCR beta chain sequences. In a later analysis, V and J genes were assigned by comparing TCR nucleotide sequences against IMGT/GENE-DB human TR gene sequences. The TCRdist pipeline was used in a later analysis to assign CDR3 sequences and most-parsimonious VDJ recombination scenarios. In a later analysis, every TCR beta chain was defined by the combination of its CDR3 amino acid sequence and its V-gene family, and reads without a unique V-gene family were dropped. To address suspected cross-contamination and a sequencing artifact, a later analysis removed around 590 highly shared, low-generation-probability nucleotide sequences. A later analysis calculated a clonal expansion index for each public chain from normalized within-repertoire ranks of inferred template counts. A later analysis computed generation probabilities with a VDJ recombination model fitted to out-of-frame rearrangements, and checked the results against IGoR. A later analysis scored TCR-TCR, TCR-HLA and TCR-CMV co-occurrence with hypergeometric tests, applying a repertoire-size bias correction to TCR pairs. To estimate false discovery rates, a later analysis permuted the HLA or CMV assignments 20 times. A later analysis grouped co-occurring TCRs with DBSCAN, adding TCRdist sequence similarity when clustering within HLA-allele-positive subsets. For co-occurrence clustering, repertoires with fewer than 30,000 or more than 120,000 public chains were excluded, along with about five repertoires with anomalous nucleotide sharing. Not all clones reach the TCRdb copy of this immuneACCESS table, which keeps in-frame sequences only. Checked studies attribute under half of the gap to unresolved V genes and leave the rest unexplained. The V and J calls and clone size come from that table; D and trimming were worked out from the DNA. The sample's clone listing holds 180,000 or so clones. The ten largest clones add up to roughly 0.74% of the sample.

CDR1 and CDR2, per the germline V gene, are MNHEY and SVGAGI. A distance of 18 bases separates the germline ends of V and J, which lose 8 bases and 7 bases respectively. The CDR3 covers 13 residues, taking in both the cysteine and the phenylalanine. Just CDR3 DNA is preserved here, 39 bases in frame from base 1. The sample comes from a study of cytomegalovirus exposure and HLA in healthy donors (dated 2017 in TCRdb). About the full investigation: In an earlier analysis of several hundred of the donors, about 260 Gb of sequence data and just under 120 million unique TCR beta sequences from 150 million to 200 million T cells were reported. Rather than using new phenotypic data, the later analysis identified candidate immune exposures from TCR beta sequences and from how often those sequences occurred across donors. All discovery cohort repertoires had been generated on a single sequencing platform. To predict cytomegalovirus infection status, the study brought together high-throughput TCR immunosequencing, statistical association of individual TCRs with disease status, and machine learning. The number of donors typed differed by locus, with 629-630 for A, B, C, DRB1 and DQB1, roughly 520 for DQA1, about 610 for DPA1, and around 460 for DPB1. Both class I and class II loci were covered by HLA typing, at four-digit resolution. Roughly 5 DR-DQ haplotypes were handled as single units for association and clustering, since linkage in the cohort was strong. Among some 410 genotyped donors of the cohort, an average of roughly 240,000 unique TCR beta nucleotide sequences were sequenced per donor, about a sixth of them non-productive. In addition to the first cohort of hundreds of subjects, a separate validation cohort of 120 different subjects was used. Of the approximately 400 genotyped donors, about 80% fell in the genetic ancestry cluster associated with self-reported Caucasian donors. An early release that covered about 600 HLA-typed donors contained approximately 320 gigabases of sequencing data and 75 million to 100 million unique TCR sequences. In an earlier analysis of roughly 580 of the donors, high-throughput TCR beta sequencing was used to judge whether each TCR beta V gene segment behaved as functional or pseudogenic. A later genetic analysis used genome-wide SNP genotypes for about three fifths of the 666 donors, treating that subset as a discovery cohort. The study used immunosequencing to profile the T cell repertoires of 600 to 850 subjects and linked those repertoires to cytomegalovirus serostatus. The aim of the study was to test whether cataloging public T cell receptors could identify signatures of past pathogen exposure. Alongside the repertoire data, information on donor age, sex, ethnicity and CMV serostatus was compiled. In a later analysis, previously published TCR beta repertoires from roughly 710 donors were re-analyzed and high-resolution HLA genotyping was added so that TCR occurrence patterns could be studied. Broad study findings and their caveats: In a later analysis, TCR association rates were found to vary across HLA loci, with the most associated TCRs seen for DRB1 alleles and the fewest for HLA-C alleles. While some public TCRs were present in many individuals, most TCR sequences turned up only very rarely across donors. In a later analysis, HLA-associated TCR beta chains showed more clonal expansion and lower generation probabilities than non-associated chains that were equally common. A later analysis found that most CMV-associated TCR beta chains appeared HLA-restricted, with HLA associations seemingly driven largely by CMV exposure. A further reported finding was that TCR beta sequences accurately predicted the HLA-A and HLA-B alleles for most subjects in the first cohort. A cluster of highly shared sequence variants was judged likely to represent a technical artifact of the sequencing pipeline. The earlier analysis of nearly 600 of the donors excluded approximately 15 rarely observed V segments, including chromosome 9 orphons, because counts were too low. Linkage disequilibrium might explain the correlated functional status among segregating V segments, but an unknown experimental factor could not be excluded. The authors suggested that the approach could potentially be extended to other disease states and immunological phenotypes. Several of the top co-occurrence clusters appeared to be linked to parvovirus B19, influenza, CMV and Epstein-Barr virus, according to a later analysis. In the study, 150 to 200 TCR beta chains were listed as associated with cytomegalovirus. The classifier was reported to diagnose cytomegalovirus status with high specificity and sensitivity in both the original cohort and the validation cohort. Immune exposure information for the cohort was limited to CMV serostatus. An association between a missense DCLRE1C variant and V-gene and J-gene trimming of TCR beta chains was found in a later genetic analysis and replicated in an independent cohort. The 87-base-pair reads could not distinguish some IMGT-functional V segments, including TRBV6-2 and TRBV6-3, so those segments were excluded. In an earlier analysis of 500 to 650 of the donors, most TCR beta V segments appeared in productive rearrangements about 87% or about 30% of the time, broadly matching IMGT annotations. Specific HLA alleles were associated with over 15,000 TCR beta sequences at a false discovery rate of 0.05 in a later analysis. Compared with the approximately 700-donor mean, donors in an Asian-associated ancestry cluster had fewer N-insertions in productive TCRs, according to a later genetic analysis. The cohort was sequenced for TCR beta chains only, and without alpha or paired-chain data the features that could be detected were limited. In vitro tests confirmed that a few of the cytomegalovirus-associated TCR beta chains recognize cytomegalovirus antigens. Because HLA typing was missing for some donors at each locus, association tests included only the typed subset. The presence/absence analyses assumed that sequencing depth was roughly uniform across donors, and that assumption may not be true. Strong co-occurrence of HLA alleles, especially DR and DQ, made assigning TCR associations to individual alleles difficult.

The cohort consisted of fewer than 700 healthy bone marrow donors. Cohort members were all nominally healthy when sampled, although unrecorded immune exposures were likely present. The donor tested CMV seronegative and was one of the 352 seronegative cohort members. A peripheral blood sample was provided by each donor, and peripheral blood mononuclear cells were used for TCR beta sequencing. The Qiagen DNeasy Blood Extraction Kit was used to extract genomic DNA from the blood cell samples. Sequencing was carried out using PBMCs. The chain is made from TRBV6-5 and TRBJ2-7; a weak D assignment points to TRBD1 (6 bases agree). This clonotype was sampled from a boy younger than 18 in good health and CMV-seronegative. The nucleotides read TGTGCCAGCGGGTACCAGGGGCCTGGGGAGCAGTACTTC. Its translation reads: CASGYQGPGEQYF.